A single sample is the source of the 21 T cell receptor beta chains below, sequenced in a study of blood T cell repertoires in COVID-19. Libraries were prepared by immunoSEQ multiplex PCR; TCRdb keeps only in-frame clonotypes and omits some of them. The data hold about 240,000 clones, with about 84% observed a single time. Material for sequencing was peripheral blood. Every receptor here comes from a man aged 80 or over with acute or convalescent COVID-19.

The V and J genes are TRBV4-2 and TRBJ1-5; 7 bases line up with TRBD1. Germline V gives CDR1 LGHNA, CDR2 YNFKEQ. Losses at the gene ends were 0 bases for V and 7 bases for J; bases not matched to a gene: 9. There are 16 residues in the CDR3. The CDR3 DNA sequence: TGTGCCAGCAGCCAAGATGTTGGACAGGCGGGGCAGCCCCAGCATTTT. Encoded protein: CASSQDVGQAGQPQHF.

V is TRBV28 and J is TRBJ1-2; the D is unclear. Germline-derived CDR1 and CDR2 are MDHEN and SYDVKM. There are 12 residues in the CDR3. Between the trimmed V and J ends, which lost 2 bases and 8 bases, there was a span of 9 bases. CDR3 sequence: CASSLQRRGYTF. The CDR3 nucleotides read TGTGCCAGCAGTTTACAGCGGCGCGGCTACACCTTC.

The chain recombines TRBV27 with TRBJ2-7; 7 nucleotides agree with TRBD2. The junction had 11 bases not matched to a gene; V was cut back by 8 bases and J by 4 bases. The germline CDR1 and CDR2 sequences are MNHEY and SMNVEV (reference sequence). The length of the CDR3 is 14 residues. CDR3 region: CASRLAWEGYEQYF. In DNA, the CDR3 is TGTGCCAGCCGCCTAGCCTGGGAGGGGTACGAGCAGTACTTC.

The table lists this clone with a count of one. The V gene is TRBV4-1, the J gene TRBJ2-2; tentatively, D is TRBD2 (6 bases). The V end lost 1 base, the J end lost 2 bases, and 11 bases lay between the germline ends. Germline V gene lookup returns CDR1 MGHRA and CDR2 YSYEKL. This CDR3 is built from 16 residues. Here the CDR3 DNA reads TGCGCCAGCAGCCAAGCCAGGAGGGCAAACACCGGGGAGCTGTTTTTT. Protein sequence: CASSQARRANTGELFF.

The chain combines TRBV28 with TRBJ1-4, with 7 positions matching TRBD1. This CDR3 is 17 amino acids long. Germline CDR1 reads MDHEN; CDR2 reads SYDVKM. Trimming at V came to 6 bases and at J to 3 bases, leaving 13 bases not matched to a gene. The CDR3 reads CASSTMTGLVANEKLFF. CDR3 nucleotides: TGTGCCAGCAGCACTATGACAGGGTTGGTTGCTAATGAAAAACTGTTTTTT.

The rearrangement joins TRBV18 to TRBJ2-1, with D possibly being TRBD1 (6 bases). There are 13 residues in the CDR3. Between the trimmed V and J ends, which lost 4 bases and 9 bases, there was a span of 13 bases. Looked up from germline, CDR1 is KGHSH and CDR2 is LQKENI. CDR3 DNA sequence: TGTGCCAGCTCACTACGGACAGAAGGTGAGCAGTTCTTC. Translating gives CASSLRTEGEQFF.

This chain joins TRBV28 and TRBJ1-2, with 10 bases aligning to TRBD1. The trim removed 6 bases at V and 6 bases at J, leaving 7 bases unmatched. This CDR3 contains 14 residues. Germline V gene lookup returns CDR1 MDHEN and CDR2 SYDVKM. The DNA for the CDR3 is TGTGCCAGCAGGAGGGACAGGGGTTGGGATGGCTACACCTTC. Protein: CASRRDRGWDGYTF.

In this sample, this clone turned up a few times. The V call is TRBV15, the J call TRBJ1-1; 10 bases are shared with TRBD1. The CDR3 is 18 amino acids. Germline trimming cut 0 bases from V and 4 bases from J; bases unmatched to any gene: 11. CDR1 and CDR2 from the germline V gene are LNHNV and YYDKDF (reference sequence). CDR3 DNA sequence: TGTGCCACCAGCAGAGATCTTCCGGGACAGGGGTCGGGCACTGAAGCTTTCTTT. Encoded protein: CATSRDLPGQGSGTEAFF. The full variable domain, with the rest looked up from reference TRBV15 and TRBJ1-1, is DAMVIQNPRYQVTQFGKPVTLSCSQTLNHNVMYWYQQKSSQAPKLLFHYYDKDFNNEADTPDNFQSRRPNTSFCFLDIRSPGLGDTAMYLCATSRDLPGQGSGTEAFFGQGTRLTVV.

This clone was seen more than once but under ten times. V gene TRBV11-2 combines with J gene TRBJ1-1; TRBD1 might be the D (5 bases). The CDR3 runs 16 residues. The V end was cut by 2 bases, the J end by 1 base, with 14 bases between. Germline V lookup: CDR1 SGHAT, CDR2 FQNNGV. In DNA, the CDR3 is TGTGCCAGCAGCTTAAGATGGGGCACGGCGAACACTGAAGCTTTCTTT. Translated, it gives CASSLRWGTANTEAFF.

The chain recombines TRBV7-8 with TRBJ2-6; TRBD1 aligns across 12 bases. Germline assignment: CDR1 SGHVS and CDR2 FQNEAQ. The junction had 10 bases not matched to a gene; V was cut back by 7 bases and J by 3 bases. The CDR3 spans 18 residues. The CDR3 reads CASTGAGTGGFGANVLTF. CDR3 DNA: TGTGCCAGCACCGGGGCCGGGACAGGGGGCTTTGGGGCCAACGTCCTGACTTTC.

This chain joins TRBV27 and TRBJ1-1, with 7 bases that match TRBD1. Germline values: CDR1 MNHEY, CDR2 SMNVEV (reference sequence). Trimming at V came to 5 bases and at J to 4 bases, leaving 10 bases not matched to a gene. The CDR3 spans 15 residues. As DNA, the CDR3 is TGTGCCAGCAGTCAGTCGACAGGGTGGAGCACTGAAGCTTTCTTT. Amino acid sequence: CASSQSTGWSTEAFF.

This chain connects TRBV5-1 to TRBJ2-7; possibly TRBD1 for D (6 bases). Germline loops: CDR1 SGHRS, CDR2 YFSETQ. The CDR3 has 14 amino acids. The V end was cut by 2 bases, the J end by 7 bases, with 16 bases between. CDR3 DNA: TGCGCCAGCAGCTTACTCCAGGGGCACGGGGAGCAGTACTTC. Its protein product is CASSLLQGHGEQYF.

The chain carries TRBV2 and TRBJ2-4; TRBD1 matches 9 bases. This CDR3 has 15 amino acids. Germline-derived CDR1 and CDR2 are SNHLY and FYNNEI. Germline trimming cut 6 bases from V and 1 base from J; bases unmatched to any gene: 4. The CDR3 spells CASRYRGRAKNIQYF. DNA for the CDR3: TGTGCCAGCAGGTACAGGGGGCGGGCCAAAAACATTCAGTACTTC.

The DNA of the CDR3 is TGTGCCAGAACCCAAGGCGTTAGCGGGAGCTCCTACAATGAGCAGTTCTTC. This gives the protein CARTQGVSGSSYNEQFF. This chain uses TRBV21-1 with TRBJ2-1; the table names TRBD2, a call not compared with the DNA. TRBV21-1 is a pseudogene locus. CDR3 length: 17 amino acids.

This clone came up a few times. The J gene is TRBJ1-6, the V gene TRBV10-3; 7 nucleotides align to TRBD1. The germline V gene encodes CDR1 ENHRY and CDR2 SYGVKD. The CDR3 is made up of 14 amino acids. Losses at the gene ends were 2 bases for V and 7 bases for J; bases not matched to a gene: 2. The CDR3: CAISEGTENSPLHF. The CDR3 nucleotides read TGTGCCATCAGTGAGGGGACAGAAAATTCACCCCTCCACTTT.

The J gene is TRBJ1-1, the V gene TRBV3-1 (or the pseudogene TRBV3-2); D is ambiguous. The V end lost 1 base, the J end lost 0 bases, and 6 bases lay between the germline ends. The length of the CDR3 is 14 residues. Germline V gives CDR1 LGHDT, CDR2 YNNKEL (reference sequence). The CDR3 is CASSQGVLNTEAFF. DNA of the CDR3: TGTGCCAGCAGCCAAGGAGTTCTGAACACTGAAGCTTTCTTT.

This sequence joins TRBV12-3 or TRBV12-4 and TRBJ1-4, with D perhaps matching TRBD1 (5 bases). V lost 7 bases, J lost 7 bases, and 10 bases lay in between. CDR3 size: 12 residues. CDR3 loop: CASTLGGEKLFF. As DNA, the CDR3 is TGTGCCAGCACCCTGGGGGGTGAAAAACTGTTTTTT.

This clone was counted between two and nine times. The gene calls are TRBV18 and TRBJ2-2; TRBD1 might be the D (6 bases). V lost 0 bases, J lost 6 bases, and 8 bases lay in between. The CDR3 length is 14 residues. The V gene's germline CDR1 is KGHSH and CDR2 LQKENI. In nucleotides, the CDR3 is TGTGCCAGCTCACCACCGGCAGGGGCCGGGGAGCTGTTTTTT. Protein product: CASSPPAGAGELFF.

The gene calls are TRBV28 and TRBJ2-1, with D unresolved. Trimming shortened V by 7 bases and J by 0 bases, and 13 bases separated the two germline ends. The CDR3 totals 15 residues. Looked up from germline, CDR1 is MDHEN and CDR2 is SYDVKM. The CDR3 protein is CASNAGFSSYNEQFF. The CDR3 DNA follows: TGTGCCAGCAACGCCGGGTTCAGCTCCTACAATGAGCAGTTCTTC.

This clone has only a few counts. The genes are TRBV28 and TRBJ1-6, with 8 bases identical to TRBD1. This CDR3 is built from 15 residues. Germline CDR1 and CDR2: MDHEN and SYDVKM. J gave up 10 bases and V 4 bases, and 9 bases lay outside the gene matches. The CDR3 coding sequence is TGTGCCAGCAGTTCCCTGGCAGGGGGCGGATCACCCCTCCACTTT. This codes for CASSSLAGGGSPLHF.

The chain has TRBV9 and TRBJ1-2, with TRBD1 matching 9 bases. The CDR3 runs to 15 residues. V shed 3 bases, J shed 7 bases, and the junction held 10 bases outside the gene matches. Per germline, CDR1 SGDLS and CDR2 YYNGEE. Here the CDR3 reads CASSGGTGIPSGYTF. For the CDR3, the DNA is TGTGCCAGCAGCGGCGGGACAGGGATCCCCAGTGGCTACACCTTC. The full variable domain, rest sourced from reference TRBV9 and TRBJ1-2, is DSGVTQTPKHLITATGQRVTLRCSPRSGDLSVYWYQQSLDQGLQFLIQYYNGEERAKGNILERFSAQQFPDLHSELNLSSLELGDSALYFCASSGGTGIPSGYTFGSGTRLTVV.